Included here is one T cell receptor beta chain sequence, with context. The data derive from a study of blood T cell repertoires in COVID-19. Study-wide background: Acute and convalescent COVID-19 samples came from the United States, Italy and Spain. PBMCs, B-cell-depleted T cells, or T cells were the source of the cDNA or gDNA that made up the material.

In the study's own analysis: The assay estimated nucleated cells by amplifying reference gene primers. Sequencing was performed with immunoSEQ multiplex PCR; in TCRdb, only in-frame clones are kept and a portion is missing. The D gene and trimming were derived from the DNA, and the V and J assignments and clone size from that table. The data show about 120,000 clones, approximately 87% seen once. The origin of this receptor is a woman between 45 and 65 years old with acute or convalescent COVID-19. Sequenced: peripheral blood.

The chain's CDR3 is CASSPDPRDTQYF. Here the CDR3 DNA reads TGTGCCAGTAGTCCCGATCCCAGAGATACGCAGTATTTT. V usage is TRBV19 and J usage is TRBJ2-3, with unresolved D. The CDR3 is 13 residues long. Germline V gives CDR1 LNHDA, CDR2 SQIVND (reference sequence). Trimming took off 5 bases at V and 5 bases at J, with 11 bases between the two ends.